These T cell receptor beta chains were read from a single sample in a study of cytomegalovirus exposure and HLA in healthy donors. Here immunoSEQ multiplex PCR was the method, and the copy in TCRdb shows in-frame clones only, minus some. The sample holds about 130,000 clones; almost 80% are singletons and the top ten take about 1.5%. Input material: PBMCs. The receptor set was obtained from a female donor in good health and CMV-seronegative. Each CDR3 is given with its conserved first and last residue. A D gene is named only where the DNA matches it firmly. Size tells how often a clone was seen (once, few, many) or the class of an expanded clone, and some rows leave it out.

CDR3aa	CDR3nt	d_gene	abundance	v_gene	j_gene
CASSPGTGGLAYEQYF	TGTGCCAGCAGCCCCGGGACAGGGGGCCTGGCCTACGAGCAGTACTTC	TRBD1	NA	TRBV5-8	TRBJ2-7
CASSQVVTGGKGLFYF	TGCGCCAGCAGCCAAGTTGTTACAGGGGGGAAGGGGTTGTTTTACTTC	TRBD1	NA	TRBV4-1	TRBJ2-7
CASSQEAGNQPQHF	TGCGCCAGCAGCCAAGAAGCGGGCAATCAGCCCCAGCATTTT	NA	once	TRBV4-3	TRBJ1-5
CASSFEGSYEQYF	TGCGCCAGCAGCTTCGAGGGATCCTACGAGCAGTACTTC	NA	NA	TRBV5-1	TRBJ2-7
CAIRDSYNEQFF	TGTGCCATCAGGGACAGTTACAATGAGCAGTTCTTC	NA	NA	TRBV10-3	TRBJ2-1
CASSSPGTSVYEQYF	TGTGCCAGTAGTAGCCCCGGGACTAGTGTCTACGAGCAGTACTTC	TRBD2	NA	TRBV19	TRBJ2-7
CASSQDGSGLQTEYF	TGTGCCAGCAGCCAAGATGGCTCGGGACTCCAAACGGAGTATTTT	NA	NA	TRBV4-2	TRBJ2-3
CASRLEGNSPLHF	TGTGCCAGCAGGCTTGAGGGAAATTCACCCCTCCACTTT	NA	NA	TRBV6-1	TRBJ1-6
CASSFLGRGAAYEQYF	TGTGCCAGCTCCTTCTTGGGGAGGGGGGCCGCCTACGAGCAGTACTTC	NA	NA	TRBV28	TRBJ2-7
CSARDSREQFF	TGCAGTGCGCGGGACAGCCGTGAGCAGTTCTTC	NA	NA	TRBV20-1	TRBJ2-1
CASSSPPGLAGPGDTQYF	TGTGCCAGCAGTTCCCCCCCGGGACTAGCGGGGCCAGGGGATACGCAGTATTTT	TRBD2	NA	TRBV28	TRBJ2-3
CASSHDSTGYEQYF	TGTGCCAGCAGCCACGACAGCACAGGGTACGAGCAGTACTTC	NA	few	TRBV11-1	TRBJ2-7
CASSQGQNYGYTF	TGCGCCAGCAGCCAAGGGCAGAACTATGGCTACACCTTC	NA	NA	TRBV4-3	TRBJ1-2
CASSPLGNTEAFF	TGCGCCAGCAGCCCCCTCGGGAACACTGAAGCTTTCTTT	NA	NA	TRBV4-1	TRBJ1-1
CASNLQGAEEETQYF	TGTGCCAGTAACTTACAGGGGGCTGAAGAAGAGACCCAGTACTTC	TRBD1	NA	TRBV25-1	TRBJ2-5
CASSPATGGAGHF	TGTGCCAGCTCACCCGCTACAGGGGGCGCAGGGCATTTT	TRBD1	NA	TRBV18	TRBJ1-5
CASSYSKGLADYEQYF	TGTGCCAGCAGTTATTCAAAGGGGCTAGCGGACTACGAGCAGTACTTC	TRBD2	NA	TRBV27	TRBJ2-7
CASSVRGEGGTETQYF	TGTGCCAGCAGCGTAAGGGGGGAGGGGGGGACGGAGACCCAGTACTTC	NA	NA	TRBV9	TRBJ2-5
CASSLGSFGNTIYF	TGCGCCAGCAGCTTGGGTTCTTTTGGAAACACCATATATTTT	NA	NA	TRBV5-1	TRBJ1-3